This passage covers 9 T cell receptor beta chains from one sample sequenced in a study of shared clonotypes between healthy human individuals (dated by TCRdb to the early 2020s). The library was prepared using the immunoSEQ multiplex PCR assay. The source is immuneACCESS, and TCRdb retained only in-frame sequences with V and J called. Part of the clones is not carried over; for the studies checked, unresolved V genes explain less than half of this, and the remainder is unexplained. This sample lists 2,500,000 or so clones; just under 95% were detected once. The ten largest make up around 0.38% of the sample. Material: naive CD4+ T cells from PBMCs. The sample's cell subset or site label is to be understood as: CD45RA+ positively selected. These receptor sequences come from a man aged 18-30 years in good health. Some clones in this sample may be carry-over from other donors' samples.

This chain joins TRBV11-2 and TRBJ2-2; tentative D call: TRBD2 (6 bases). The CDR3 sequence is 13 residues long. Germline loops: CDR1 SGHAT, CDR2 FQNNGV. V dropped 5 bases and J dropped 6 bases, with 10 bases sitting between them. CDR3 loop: CASSRDSAGELFF. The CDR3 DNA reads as TGTGCCAGCAGCCGGGACTCGGCCGGGGAGCTGTTTTTT.

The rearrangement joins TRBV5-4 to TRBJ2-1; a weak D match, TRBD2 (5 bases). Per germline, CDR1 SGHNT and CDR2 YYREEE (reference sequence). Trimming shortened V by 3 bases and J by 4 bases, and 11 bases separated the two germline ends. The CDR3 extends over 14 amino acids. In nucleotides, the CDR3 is TGTGCCAGCAGCTCCTTAGCGAGTTACAATGAGCAGTTCTTC. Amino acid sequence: CASSSLASYNEQFF.

The chain's CDR3 is CASSSLSAGYNEQFF. The CDR3 DNA follows: TGTGCCAGCAGCTCTCTTTCCGCCGGTTACAATGAGCAGTTCTTC. The chain has TRBV11-2 and TRBJ2-1; D remains ambiguous. Germline V gene lookup returns CDR1 SGHAT and CDR2 FQNNGV. V gave up 4 bases and J gave up 4 bases, with 14 bases separating them. This CDR3 comprises 15 residues.

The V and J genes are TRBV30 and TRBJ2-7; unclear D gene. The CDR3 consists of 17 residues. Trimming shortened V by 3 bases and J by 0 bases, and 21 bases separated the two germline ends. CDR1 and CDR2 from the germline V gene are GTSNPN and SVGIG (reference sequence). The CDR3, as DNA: TGTGCCTGGAGAGATCGATTTAGGGCGTTTAGCTCCTACGAGCAGTACTTC. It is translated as CAWRDRFRAFSSYEQYF. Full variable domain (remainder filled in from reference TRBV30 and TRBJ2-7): SQTIHQWPATLVQPVGSPLSLECTVEGTSNPNLYWYRQAAGRGLQLLFYSVGIGQISSEVPQNLSASRPQDRQFILSSKKLLLSDSGFYLCAWRDRFRAFSSYEQYFGPGTRLTVT.

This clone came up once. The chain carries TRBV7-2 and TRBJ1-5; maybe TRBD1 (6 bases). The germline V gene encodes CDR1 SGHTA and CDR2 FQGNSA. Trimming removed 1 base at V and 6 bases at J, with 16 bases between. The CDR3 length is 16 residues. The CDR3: CASSLGTGYSGQPQHF. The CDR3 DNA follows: TGTGCCAGCAGCTTAGGCACAGGGTACTCCGGTCAGCCCCAGCATTTT.

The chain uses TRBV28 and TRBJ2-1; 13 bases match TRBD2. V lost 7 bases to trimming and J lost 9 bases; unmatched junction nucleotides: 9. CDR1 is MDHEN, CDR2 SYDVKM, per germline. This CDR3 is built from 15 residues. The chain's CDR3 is CASTAGLAGHSEQFF. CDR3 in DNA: TGTGCCAGCACCGCGGGACTAGCGGGACACTCTGAGCAGTTCTTC.

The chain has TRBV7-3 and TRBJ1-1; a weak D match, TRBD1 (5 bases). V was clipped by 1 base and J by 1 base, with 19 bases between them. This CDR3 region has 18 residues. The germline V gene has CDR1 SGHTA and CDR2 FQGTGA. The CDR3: CASSLIGLGRRGNTEAFF. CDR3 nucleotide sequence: TGTGCCAGCAGCTTAATAGGGTTGGGTAGGAGGGGGAACACTGAAGCTTTCTTT. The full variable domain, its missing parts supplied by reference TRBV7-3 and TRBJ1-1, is GAGVSQTPSNKVTEKGKYVELRCDPISGHTALYWYRQSLGQGPEFLIYFQGTGAADDSGLPNDRFFAVRPEGSVSTLKIQRTERGDSAVYLCASSLIGLGRRGNTEAFFGQGTRLTVV.

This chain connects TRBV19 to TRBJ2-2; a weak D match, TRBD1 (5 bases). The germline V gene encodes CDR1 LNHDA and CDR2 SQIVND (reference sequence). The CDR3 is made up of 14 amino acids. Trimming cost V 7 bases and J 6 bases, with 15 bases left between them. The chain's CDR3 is CASTKGPRPGELFF. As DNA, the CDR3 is TGTGCCAGTACCAAGGGGCCAAGACCCGGGGAGCTGTTTTTT.

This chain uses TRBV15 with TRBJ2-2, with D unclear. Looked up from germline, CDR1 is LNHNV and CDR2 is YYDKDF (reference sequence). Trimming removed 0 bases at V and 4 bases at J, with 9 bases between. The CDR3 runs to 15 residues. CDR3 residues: CATSRDRSATGELFF. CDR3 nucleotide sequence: TGTGCCACCAGCAGAGATCGCAGCGCCACCGGGGAGCTGTTTTTT.